A selection of T cell receptor beta chains follows, all from one sample in a study of beta chain features in type 1 diabetes. Measured with immunoSEQ multiplex PCR; TCRdb has only the in-frame clones, and not every one. The profile shows a few hundred thousand clones, about 15% of them singletons. The specimen was naive CD4+ T cells from blood. The receptors stem from a woman aged 18 to 35 in good health. Both conserved end residues are part of each CDR3. The order of the fields is clone size, V gene, D gene, J gene, CDR3 protein, CDR3 DNA. D genes are given only for firm matches. The size entry is marked missing in some rows and otherwise reads once, few, many or a size class.

>-|TRBV29-1|TRBD1|TRBJ1-1
CSVWGQMNTEAFF
TGCAGCGTTTGGGGACAGATGAACACTGAAGCTTTCTTT
>-|TRBV28|-|TRBJ1-5
CASSPFRDRSNSNQPQHF
TGTGCCAGCAGTCCGTTCCGCGACAGATCCAATAGCAATCAGCCCCAGCATTTT
>few|TRBV2|-|TRBJ1-1
CASSDMSGGGTEAFF
TGTGCCAGCAGTGACATGTCGGGTGGAGGGACTGAAGCTTTCTTT
>few|TRBV5-6|-|TRBJ1-5
CASSLTGMGDQPQHF
TGTGCCAGCAGCTTGACAGGGATGGGGGATCAGCCCCAGCATTTT
>-|TRBV30|-|TRBJ2-7
CAWRALGTGQYF
TGTGCCTGGCGAGCGTTGGGTACGGGGCAGTACTTC
>-|TRBV4-1|TRBD1|TRBJ1-5
CASSLRTGPFNQPQHF
TGCGCCAGCAGCCTTCGGACAGGACCCTTCAATCAGCCCCAGCATTTT
>-|TRBV6-6|-|TRBJ1-1
CASKTASLEAFF
TGTGCCAGCAAGACAGCTAGTCTTGAAGCTTTCTTT
>-|TRBV4-1|TRBD1|TRBJ1-5
CASSQVGQRYQPQHF
TGCGCCAGCAGCCAAGTGGGACAGAGATATCAGCCCCAGCATTTT
>few|TRBV6-5|-|TRBJ2-1
CASSPDRSSYNEQFF
TGTGCCAGCAGTCCCGACAGGAGCTCCTACAATGAGCAGTTCTTC
>-|TRBV18|-|TRBJ2-7
CASSPTQVGFYEQYF
TGTGCCAGCTCACCTACCCAGGTCGGATTCTACGAGCAGTACTTC
>-|TRBV25-1|-|TRBJ2-7
CASSGGLGADSYEQYF
TGTGCCAGCAGTGGGGGCCTAGGGGCAGACAGCTACGAGCAGTACTTC
>few|TRBV7-3|TRBD1|TRBJ2-2
CASSGGTGVNTGELFF
TGTGCCAGCAGCGGGGGGACAGGGGTGAACACCGGGGAGCTGTTTTTT
>few|TRBV7-3|-|TRBJ2-2
CASSTTTSLGGELFF
TGTGCCAGCAGCACTACGACTAGTTTGGGTGGGGAGCTGTTTTTT
>-|TRBV5-1|TRBD2|TRBJ2-2
CASSLGVAAGTGELFF
TGCGCCAGCAGCTTAGGTGTGGCAGCGGGGACCGGGGAGCTGTTTTTT
>few|TRBV2|-|TRBJ1-5
CAIATASGNQPQHF
TGTGCCATCGCAACCGCGTCGGGCAATCAGCCCCAGCATTTT
>-|TRBV10-3|-|TRBJ2-5
CAISLRPNQETQYF
TGTGCCATCAGCTTGCGTCCCAACCAAGAGACCCAGTACTTC
>few|TRBV6-6|TRBD1|TRBJ1-4
CASNPGQGANKLFF
TGTGCCAGCAATCCGGGACAGGGGGCAAATAAACTGTTTTTT
>-|TRBV4-1|TRBD2|TRBJ2-3
CASSQDRASGRPDTQYF
TGCGCCAGCAGCCAAGATAGGGCCAGCGGGAGGCCAGATACGCAGTATTTT
>-|TRBV5-1|TRBD2|TRBJ2-5
CASSLGQGGQETQYF
TGCGCCAGCAGCTTGGGGCAGGGAGGGCAAGAGACCCAGTACTTC
>-|TRBV11-2|TRBD1|TRBJ2-5
CASSRDSQETQYF
TGTGCCAGCAGCCGGGACAGCCAAGAGACCCAGTACTTC
>few|TRBV7-8|TRBD1|TRBJ2-7
CASSLAYGTALSGYYLEQYF
TGTGCCAGCAGCCTCGCATATGGGACAGCACTCTCCGGGTACTACCTCGAGCAGTACTTC
>-|TRBV29-1|-|TRBJ2-7
CSVEETVPYEQYF
TGCAGCGTTGAAGAGACAGTACCTTACGAGCAGTACTTC
>-|TRBV28|TRBD1|TRBJ2-1
CASSPGTGRGYNEQFF
TGTGCCAGCAGCCCCGGGACAGGGAGGGGGTACAATGAGCAGTTCTTC
>few|TRBV7-2|-|TRBJ2-7
CASSQPSVYEQYF
TGTGCCAGCAGCCAGCCGAGCGTCTACGAGCAGTACTTC
>-|TRBV27|TRBD2|TRBJ2-7
CASSASGGYEQYF
TGTGCCAGCAGTGCTAGCGGTGGCTACGAGCAGTACTTC
>-|TRBV5-1|-|TRBJ2-7
CASSLGGTPYEQYF
TGCGCCAGCAGCTTGGGCGGGACCCCCTACGAGCAGTACTTC
>-|TRBV2|-|TRBJ2-7
CASSEVGVREYF
TGTGCCAGCAGTGAAGTAGGAGTGCGGGAGTACTTC